This TCR beta chain came from a study of cytomegalovirus exposure and HLA in healthy donors. 13 Jbeta primers and 60 Vbeta primers were used for the PCR. The repertoire was sequenced with immunoSEQ multiplex PCR; TCRdb's copy has only in-frame clones and lacks some. Its table records under 130,000 clones. On this clone: The antigen remains undetermined.

Broader study findings: Per a prior analysis, the majority of TCR beta V segments were productive roughly 90% or roughly 30% of the time. In a later analysis, donors in an Asian-associated ancestry cluster reportedly had fewer N-insertions in productive TCRs than the cohort mean. When analyzed later, a missense DCLRE1C variant was found to be linked to TCR beta V- and J-gene trimming. Immune exposure data for these donors was limited to CMV serostatus.

The CDR3 runs to 15 residues. J was trimmed by 7 bases and V by 0 bases; bases with no gene match: 8. Germline V gives CDR1 SGHRS, CDR2 YFSETQ. Sequenced material: PBMCs. This chain uses TRBV5-1 with TRBJ1-2; 8 bases are shared with TRBD1. This sequence was found in a man aged 50 to 59 in good health and CMV-seronegative. DNA of the CDR3: TGCGCCAGCAGCTTGGAAGGACAGGGCCCTTCTGGCTACACCTTC. Its translation: CASSLEGQGPSGYTF.